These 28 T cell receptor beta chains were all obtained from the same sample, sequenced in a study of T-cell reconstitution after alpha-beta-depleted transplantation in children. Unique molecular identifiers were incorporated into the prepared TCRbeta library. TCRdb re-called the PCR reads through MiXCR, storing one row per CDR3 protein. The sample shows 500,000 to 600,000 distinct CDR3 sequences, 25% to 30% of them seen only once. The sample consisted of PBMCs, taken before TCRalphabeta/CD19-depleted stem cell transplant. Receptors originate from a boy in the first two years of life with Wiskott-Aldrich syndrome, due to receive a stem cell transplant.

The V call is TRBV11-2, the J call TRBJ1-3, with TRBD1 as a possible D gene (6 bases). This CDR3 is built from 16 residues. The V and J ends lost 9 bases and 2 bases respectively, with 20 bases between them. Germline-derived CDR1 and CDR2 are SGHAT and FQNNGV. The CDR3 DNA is TGTGCCAGTAAGAGCAACAGGGCTTTCGCTGGAAACACCATATATTTT. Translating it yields CASKSNRAFAGNTIYF.

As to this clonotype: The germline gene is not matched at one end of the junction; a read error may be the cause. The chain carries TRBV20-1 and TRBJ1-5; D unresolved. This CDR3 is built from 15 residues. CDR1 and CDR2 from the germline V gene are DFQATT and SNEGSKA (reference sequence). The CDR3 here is CSASTGFYSNQPQHF. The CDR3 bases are TGCAGTGCTAGCACCGGGTTTTATAGCAATCAGCCCCAGCATTTC.

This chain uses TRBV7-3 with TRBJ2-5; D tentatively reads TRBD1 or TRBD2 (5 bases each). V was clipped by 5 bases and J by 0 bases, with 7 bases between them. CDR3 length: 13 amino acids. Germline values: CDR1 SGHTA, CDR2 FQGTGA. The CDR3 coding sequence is TGTGCCAGCAGCCCGGGACACCAAGAGACCCAGTACTTC. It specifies CASSPGHQETQYF.

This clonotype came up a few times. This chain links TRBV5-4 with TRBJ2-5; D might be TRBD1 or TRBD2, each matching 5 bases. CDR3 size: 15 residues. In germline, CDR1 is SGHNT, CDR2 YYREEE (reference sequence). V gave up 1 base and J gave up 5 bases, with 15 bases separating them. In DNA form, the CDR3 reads TGTGCCAGCAGCTTGTCGGTGGGGGTCGACGAGACCCAGTACTTC. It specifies CASSLSVGVDETQYF.

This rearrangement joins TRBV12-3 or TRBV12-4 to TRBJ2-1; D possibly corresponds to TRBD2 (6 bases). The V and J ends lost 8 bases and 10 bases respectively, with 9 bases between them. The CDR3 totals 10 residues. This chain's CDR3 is CASPGEEQFF. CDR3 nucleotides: TGTGCCAGCCCGGGGGAAGAGCAGTTCTTC.

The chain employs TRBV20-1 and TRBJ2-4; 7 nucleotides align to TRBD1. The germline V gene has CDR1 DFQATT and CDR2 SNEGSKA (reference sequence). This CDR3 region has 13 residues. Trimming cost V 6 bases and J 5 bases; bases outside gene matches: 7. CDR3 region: CSAEYRGQNIQYF. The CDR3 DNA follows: TGCAGTGCCGAGTACAGGGGCCAAAACATTCAGTACTTC.

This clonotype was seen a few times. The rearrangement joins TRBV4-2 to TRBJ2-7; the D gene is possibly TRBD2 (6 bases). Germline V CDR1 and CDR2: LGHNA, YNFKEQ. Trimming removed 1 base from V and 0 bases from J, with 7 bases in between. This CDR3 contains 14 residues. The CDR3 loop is CASSQGGTSYEQYF. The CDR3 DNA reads TGTGCCAGCAGCCAAGGCGGGACCTCCTACGAGCAGTACTTC.

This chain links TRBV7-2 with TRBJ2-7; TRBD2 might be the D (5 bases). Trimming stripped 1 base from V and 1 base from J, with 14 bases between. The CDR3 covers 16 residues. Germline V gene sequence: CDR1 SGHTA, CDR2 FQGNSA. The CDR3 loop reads CASSLGTFGSSYEQYF. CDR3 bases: TGTGCCAGCAGCTTAGGTACCTTTGGGAGTTCCTACGAGCAGTACTTC. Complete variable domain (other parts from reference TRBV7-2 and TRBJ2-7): GAGVSQSPSNKVTEKGKDVELRCDPISGHTALYWYRQSLGQGLEFLIYFQGNSAPDKSGLPSDRFSAERTGGSVSTLTIQRTQQEDSAVYLCASSLGTFGSSYEQYFGPGTRLTVT.

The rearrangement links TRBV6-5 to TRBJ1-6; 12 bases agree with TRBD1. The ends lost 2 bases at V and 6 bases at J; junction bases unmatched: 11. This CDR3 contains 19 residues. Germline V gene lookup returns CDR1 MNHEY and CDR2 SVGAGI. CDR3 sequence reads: CASSYLSSGTGGGNSPLHF. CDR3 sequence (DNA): TGTGCCAGCAGTTACCTTTCATCCGGGACAGGGGGCGGTAATTCACCCCTCCACTTT.

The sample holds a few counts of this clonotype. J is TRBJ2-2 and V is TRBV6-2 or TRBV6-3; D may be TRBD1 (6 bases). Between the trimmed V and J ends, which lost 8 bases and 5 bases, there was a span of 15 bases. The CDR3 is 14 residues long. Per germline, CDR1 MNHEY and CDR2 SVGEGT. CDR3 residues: CASDEKQGTGELFF. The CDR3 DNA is TGTGCCAGCGATGAAAAACAGGGTACCGGGGAGCTGTTTTTT.

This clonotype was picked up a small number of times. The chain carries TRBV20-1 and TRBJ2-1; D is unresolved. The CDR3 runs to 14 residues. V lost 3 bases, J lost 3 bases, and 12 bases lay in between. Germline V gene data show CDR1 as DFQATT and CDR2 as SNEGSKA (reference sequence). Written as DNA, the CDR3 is TGCAGTGCTAGGACCCTCCCTCTCTACAATGAGCAGTTCTTC. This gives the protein CSARTLPLYNEQFF.

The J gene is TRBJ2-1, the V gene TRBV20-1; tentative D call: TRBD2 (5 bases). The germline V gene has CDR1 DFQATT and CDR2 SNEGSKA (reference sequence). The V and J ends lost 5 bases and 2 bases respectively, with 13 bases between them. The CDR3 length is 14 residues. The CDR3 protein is CSAPSQVTYNEQFF. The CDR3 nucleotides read TGCAGTGCTCCTAGCCAAGTCACCTACAATGAGCAGTTCTTC.

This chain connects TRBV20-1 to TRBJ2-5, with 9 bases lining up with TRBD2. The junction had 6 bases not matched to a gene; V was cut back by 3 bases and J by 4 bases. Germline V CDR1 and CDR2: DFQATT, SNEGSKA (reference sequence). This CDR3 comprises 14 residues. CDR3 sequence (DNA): TGCAGTGCTAGTAGGGCGGGAGGGGCAGAGACCCAGTACTTC. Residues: CSASRAGGAETQYF.

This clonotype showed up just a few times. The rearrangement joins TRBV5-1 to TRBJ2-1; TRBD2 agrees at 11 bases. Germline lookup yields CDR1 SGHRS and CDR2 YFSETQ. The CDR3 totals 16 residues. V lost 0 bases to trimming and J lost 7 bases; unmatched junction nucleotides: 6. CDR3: CASSLAVIAGGNEQFF. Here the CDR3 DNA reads TGCGCCAGCAGCTTGGCCGTAATAGCGGGAGGGAATGAGCAGTTCTTC.

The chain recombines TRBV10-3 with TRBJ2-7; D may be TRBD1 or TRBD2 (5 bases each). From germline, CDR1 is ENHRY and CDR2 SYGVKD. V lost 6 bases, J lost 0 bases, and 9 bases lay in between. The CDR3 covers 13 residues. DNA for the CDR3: TGTGCCATCAGGCCCGGGACCTCCTACGAGCAGTACTTC. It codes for CAIRPGTSYEQYF.

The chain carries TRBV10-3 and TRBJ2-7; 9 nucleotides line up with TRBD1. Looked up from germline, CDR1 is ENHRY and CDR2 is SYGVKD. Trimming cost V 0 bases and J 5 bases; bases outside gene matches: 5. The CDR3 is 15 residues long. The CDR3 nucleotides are TGTGCCATCAGTGAGTCTCAGGACAGGGGCCACGAGCAGTACTTC. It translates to CAISESQDRGHEQYF.

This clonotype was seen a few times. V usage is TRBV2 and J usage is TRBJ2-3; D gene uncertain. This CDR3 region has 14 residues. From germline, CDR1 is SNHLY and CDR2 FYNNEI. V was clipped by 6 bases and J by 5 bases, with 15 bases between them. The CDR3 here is CASSVLDPQDTQYF. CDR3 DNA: TGTGCCAGCAGCGTCCTGGACCCGCAAGATACGCAGTATTTT.

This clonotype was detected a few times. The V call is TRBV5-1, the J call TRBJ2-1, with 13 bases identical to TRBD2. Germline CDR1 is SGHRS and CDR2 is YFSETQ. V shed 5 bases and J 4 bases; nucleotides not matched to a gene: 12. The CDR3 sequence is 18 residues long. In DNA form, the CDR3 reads TGCGCCAGCAGTAGTTCAGGACTAGCGGGAGTTTCTTACAATGAGCAGTTCTTC. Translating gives CASSSSGLAGVSYNEQFF.

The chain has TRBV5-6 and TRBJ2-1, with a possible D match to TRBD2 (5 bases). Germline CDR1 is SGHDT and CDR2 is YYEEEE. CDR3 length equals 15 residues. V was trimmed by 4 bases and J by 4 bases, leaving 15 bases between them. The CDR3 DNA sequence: TGTGCCAGCAGCCCCGCCCGACTACCATACAATGAGCAGTTCTTC. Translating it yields CASSPARLPYNEQFF.

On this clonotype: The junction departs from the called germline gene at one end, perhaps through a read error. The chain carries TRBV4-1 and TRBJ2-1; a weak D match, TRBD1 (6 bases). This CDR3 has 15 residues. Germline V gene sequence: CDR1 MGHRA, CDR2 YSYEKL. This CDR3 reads CASSQGTGNYNEHFF. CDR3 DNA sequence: TGCGCCAGCAGCCAAGGTACAGGGAACTACAATGAGCACTTCTTC.

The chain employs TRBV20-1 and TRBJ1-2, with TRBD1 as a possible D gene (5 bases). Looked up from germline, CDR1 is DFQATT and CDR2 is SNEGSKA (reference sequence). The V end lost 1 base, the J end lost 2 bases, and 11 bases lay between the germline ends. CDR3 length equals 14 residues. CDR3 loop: CSARAQGLNYGYTF. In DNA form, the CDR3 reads TGCAGTGCTAGAGCGCAGGGTCTAAACTATGGCTACACCTTC.

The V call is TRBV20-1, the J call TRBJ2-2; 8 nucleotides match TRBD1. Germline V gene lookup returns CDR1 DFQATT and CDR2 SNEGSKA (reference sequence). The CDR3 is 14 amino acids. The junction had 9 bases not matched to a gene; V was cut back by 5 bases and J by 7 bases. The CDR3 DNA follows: TGCAGTGCTCTTCCCGGGACAGGAGGCGGGGAGCTGTTTTTT. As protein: CSALPGTGGGELFF.

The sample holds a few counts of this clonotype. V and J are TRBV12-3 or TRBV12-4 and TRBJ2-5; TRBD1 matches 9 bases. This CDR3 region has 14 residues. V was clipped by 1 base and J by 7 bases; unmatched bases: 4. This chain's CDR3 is CASSLVQDRGTQYF. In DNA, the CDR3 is TGTGCCAGCAGTTTAGTGCAGGACAGGGGGACCCAGTACTTC.

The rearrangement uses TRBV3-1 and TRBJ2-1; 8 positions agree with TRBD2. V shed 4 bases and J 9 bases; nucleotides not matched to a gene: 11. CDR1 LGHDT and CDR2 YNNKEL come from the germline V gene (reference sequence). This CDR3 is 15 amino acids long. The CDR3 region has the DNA TGTGCCAGCAGCCGTTCGGGAGGGGCGGGTGGTGAGCAGTTCTTC. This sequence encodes CASSRSGGAGGEQFF.

This chain's CDR3 is CASSNPGGDGEQYF. The CDR3 DNA reads as TGTGCCAGCAGCAATCCGGGAGGGGACGGCGAGCAGTACTTC. V is TRBV5-5 and J is TRBJ2-7, with TRBD2 matching over 8 bases. Germline lookup yields CDR1 SGHKS and CDR2 YYEKEE (reference sequence). The junction had 9 bases not matched to a gene; V was cut back by 4 bases and J by 6 bases. The CDR3 runs to 14 residues.

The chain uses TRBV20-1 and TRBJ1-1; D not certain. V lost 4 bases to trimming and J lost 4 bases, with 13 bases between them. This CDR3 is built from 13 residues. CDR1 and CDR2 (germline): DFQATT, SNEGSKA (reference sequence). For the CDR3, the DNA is TGCAGTGCTACCTCAGGAAAGGGCACTGAAGCTTTCTTT. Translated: CSATSGKGTEAFF.

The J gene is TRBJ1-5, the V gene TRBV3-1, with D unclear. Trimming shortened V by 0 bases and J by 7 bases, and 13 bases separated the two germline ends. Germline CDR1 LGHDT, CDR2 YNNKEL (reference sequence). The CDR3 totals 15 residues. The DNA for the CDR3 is TGTGCCAGCAGCCAAGATCGCGGGCTCGGCCAGCCCCAGCATTTT. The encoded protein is CASSQDRGLGQPQHF.

CDR3 coding DNA: TGCGCCAGCAGCCTCGGACAGGGGAGGTCCGGGGCCAACGTCCTGACTTTC. Protein sequence: CASSLGQGRSGANVLTF. This chain uses TRBV5-1 with TRBJ2-6; 9 nucleotides align to TRBD1. V shed 4 bases, J shed 4 bases, and the junction held 9 bases outside the gene matches. The germline gives CDR1 SGHRS, CDR2 YFSETQ. CDR3 length equals 17 residues. Full variable domain (rest looked up from reference TRBV5-1 and TRBJ2-6): KAGVTQTPRYLIKTRGQQVTLSCSPISGHRSVSWYQQTPGQGLQFLFEYFSETQRNKGNFPGRFSGRQFSNSRSEMNVSTLELGDSALYLCASSLGQGRSGANVLTFGAGSRLTVL.